This TCR beta chain appears in the sequencing data of a study of blood T cell repertoires in COVID-19. The CDR3 consists of 15 residues. V was pared by 3 bases and J by 6 bases, with 6 bases of the junction left unmatched. Germline CDR1 and CDR2: SGHTA and FQGNSA. Sequenced by immunoSEQ multiplex PCR; TCRdb stores in-frame clones only, minus some. The sample lists some 390,000 clones, under 90% occurring once. Participant-given clinical history determined each cohort assignment. The source of this sequence is a woman aged 25 to 45 who had recovered from COVID-19. The source material was PBMCs or T cells enriched from blood (not recorded which). The chain combines TRBV7-2 with TRBJ1-4, with 8 nucleotides matching TRBD1. The CDR3 loop is CASSFIPGQDEKLFF. The CDR3 DNA follows: TGTGCCAGCAGCTTCATACCGGGACAGGATGAAAAACTGTTTTTT.